The 16 T cell receptor beta chains below come from one sample, sequenced in a study of spatial heterogeneity in lung cancer (dated by TCRdb to the late 2010s). Library construction relied on 5' RACE. TCRdb lists the instrument as NextSeq 500. TCRdb took the public reads, trimmed them with fastp at Q25, ran MiXCR for clone calling and kept in-frame beta chains. Entries that share a CDR3 protein sequence are merged under the most common genes and DNA. Present in this sample are 24,000 or so distinct CDR3 sequences, 7% of which were seen just once. The top ten hold roughly an eighth of the sample. The sample's time point label is to be understood as: sample taken at primary tumor resection. Source: PBMCs, taken at surgery. The source of these receptors is a male donor with early-stage non-small cell lung cancer.

The table lists this clonotype with many counts. The genes are TRBV10-3 and TRBJ1-1; possibly TRBD1 for D (5 bases). The ends were cut back, 3 bases at V and 0 bases at J, with 20 bases in the middle. Germline CDR1 reads ENHRY; CDR2 reads SYGVKD. CDR3 length: 18 amino acids. The CDR3 here is CAISEEMKGLGMNTEAFF. As DNA, the CDR3 is TGTGCCATCAGTGAAGAGATGAAGGGGCTCGGGATGAACACTGAAGCTTTCTTT.

This clonotype was detected a few times. The chain links TRBV3-1 to TRBJ2-7; D not certain. Germline V gene sequence: CDR1 LGHDT, CDR2 YNNKEL (reference sequence). Deletions cut 1 base from V and 5 bases from J, with 12 bases between. The CDR3 loop spans 14 amino acids. CDR3 DNA: TGTGCCAGCAGCCAAGGGCAGATTGACAACGAGCAGTACTTC. Translating gives CASSQGQIDNEQYF.

This clonotype has more than one count but fewer than ten. The chain uses TRBV5-4 and TRBJ1-2, with D perhaps matching TRBD1 (5 bases). V lost 4 bases and J 8 bases, leaving 27 bases between the germline ends. CDR1 is SGHNT, CDR2 YYREEE, per germline (reference sequence). The CDR3 is 17 residues long. As DNA, the CDR3 is TGTGCCAGCAGCCGAGCCCCCCGGGACTCCCACATGGAGGGCTACACCTTC. Translating it yields CASSRAPRDSHMEGYTF.

The sample holds many counts of this clonotype. The chain combines TRBV3-1 with TRBJ1-1; no firm D call. Trimming took off 1 base at V and 5 bases at J, with 11 bases between the two ends. CDR1 LGHDT and CDR2 YNNKEL come from the germline V gene (reference sequence). The CDR3 contains 14 residues. This CDR3 reads CASSQGVGFTEAFF. In DNA form, the CDR3 reads TGTGCCAGCAGCCAAGGGGTAGGGTTTACTGAAGCTTTCTTT.

The table lists this clonotype with many counts. The rearrangement links TRBV28 to TRBJ2-4; TRBD2 might be the D (6 bases). This CDR3 is 15 amino acids long. Germline values: CDR1 MDHEN, CDR2 SYDVKM. Trimming left V 7 bases short and J 7 bases short, with 20 bases between. The CDR3 region has the DNA TGTGCCAGCACCGGCTGGGGGGACGATTTGAACATTCAGTACTTC. It specifies CASTGWGDDLNIQYF.

This clonotype is judged medium-sized. This rearrangement joins TRBV12-3 or TRBV12-4 to TRBJ1-2; perhaps TRBD1 as D (5 bases). Trimming took 1 base from V and 6 from J, leaving 18 bases between them. CDR3 length: 16 amino acids. The CDR3, as DNA: TGTGCCAGCAGTTTAGGCAGGGTTATCGAGAAGAATGGCTACACCTTC. Amino acids: CASSLGRVIEKNGYTF.

The chain combines TRBV19 with TRBJ2-1; D unclear. V lost 4 bases, J lost 16 bases, and 14 bases lay in between. Germline loops: CDR1 LNHDA, CDR2 SQIVND (reference sequence). The CDR3 is 11 residues long. As DNA, the CDR3 is TGTGCCAGTAGTACCCCACTCTCATTTTTCTTC. This translates into CASSTPLSFFF.

This clonotype was recorded many times. J is TRBJ2-3 and V is TRBV7-2, with a weak D call TRBD1 (5 bases). The CDR3 extends over 15 amino acids. The V end lost 4 bases, the J end lost 3 bases, and 14 bases lay between the germline ends. Germline V gene data show CDR1 as SGHTA and CDR2 as FQGNSA. The CDR3 DNA reads as TGTGCCAGCAGCTCCCAGGGATATGGGACAGATACGCAGTATTTT. This gives the protein CASSSQGYGTDTQYF.

The chain combines TRBV12-5 with TRBJ2-5; D not resolved. Germline CDR1 reads LGHNT; CDR2 reads FRNRAP. CDR3 length equals 13 residues. V lost 4 bases to trimming and J lost 2 bases, with 8 bases between them. The CDR3 DNA reads as TGTGCTAGTGGTTCAGGCCTTCAAGAGACCCAGTACTTC. Translating it yields CASGSGLQETQYF.

This chain connects TRBV5-4 to TRBJ1-3; D is ambiguous. V lost 4 bases and J 0 bases, leaving 17 bases between the germline ends. The CDR3 length is 17 residues. CDR1 and CDR2 (germline): SGHNT, YYREEE (reference sequence). The CDR3 DNA reads as TGTGCCAGCAGCCTCCTAGGTCGTTTCAGCTCTGGAAACACCATATATTTT. This sequence encodes CASSLLGRFSSGNTIYF.

The chain employs TRBV5-4 and TRBJ2-1, with 7 nucleotides matching TRBD2. Trimming removed 4 bases from V and 2 bases from J; junction bases left unmatched: 9. CDR3 length: 16 residues. From germline, CDR1 is SGHNT and CDR2 YYREEE (reference sequence). DNA for the CDR3: TGTGCCAGCAGCACCACGCGGGGGACCACCTACAATGAGCAGTTCTTC. This gives the protein CASSTTRGTTYNEQFF.

J is TRBJ1-1 and V is TRBV7-8, with D possibly TRBD1 on 5 matching bases. In germline, CDR1 is SGHVS, CDR2 FQNEAQ. The germline V and J ends were trimmed by 5 bases and 4 bases, with 11 bases remaining between them. The CDR3 contains 13 residues. The CDR3, as DNA: TGTGCCAGCAGCGCAAGGGGCTCCACTGAAGCTTTCTTT. Protein product: CASSARGSTEAFF.

This clonotype occurred many times. This chain joins TRBV18 and TRBJ1-1; D possibly corresponds to TRBD1 (6 bases). Germline CDR1 is KGHSH and CDR2 is LQKENI. This CDR3 region has 15 residues. Trimming removed 3 bases from V and 5 bases from J, with 16 bases in between. Here the CDR3 reads CASSPSRGVETEAFF. The CDR3 coding sequence is TGTGCCAGCTCACCGAGCAGGGGAGTTGAGACTGAAGCTTTCTTT.

This clonotype has just a few counts. The chain is built from TRBV28 and TRBJ2-5; D is perhaps TRBD1 (5 bases). The CDR3 sequence is 11 residues long. In germline, CDR1 is MDHEN, CDR2 SYDVKM. Deletions cut 1 base from V and 11 bases from J, with 8 bases between. The CDR3 region is CASSLFGAQYF. In nucleotides, the CDR3 is TGTGCCAGCAGTTTATTTGGGGCGCAGTACTTC.

This clonotype was counted at least ten times. This chain connects TRBV10-3 to TRBJ1-1; TRBD1 matches 10 bases. The CDR3 contains 14 residues. Trimming at V came to 7 bases and at J to 4 bases, leaving 6 bases not matched to a gene. Germline V gene data show CDR1 as ENHRY and CDR2 as SYGVKD. CDR3 DNA sequence: TGTGCCATCAAATCAGGGACAGGGGTCACTGAAGCTTTCTTT. It codes for CAIKSGTGVTEAFF.

At least ten counts were recorded for this clonotype. The rearrangement links TRBV28 to TRBJ2-7; perhaps TRBD1 as D (5 bases). Trimming removed 3 bases from V and 4 bases from J, with 13 bases in between. Germline CDR1 reads MDHEN; CDR2 reads SYDVKM. The CDR3 contains 14 residues. This CDR3 is CASSFGALWYEQYF. The DNA for the CDR3 is TGTGCCAGCAGTTTTGGGGCCTTGTGGTACGAGCAGTACTTC. Drawing the rest from reference TRBV28 and TRBJ2-7, the complete variable domain is DVKVTQSSRYLVKRTGEKVFLECVQDMDHENMFWYRQDPGLGLRLIYFSYDVKMKEKGDIPEGYSVSREKKERFSLILESASTNQTSMYLCASSFGALWYEQYFGPGTRLTVT.